This T cell receptor beta chain is from a study of blood T cell repertoires in COVID-19. Study overall: Samples representing acute and convalescent COVID-19 were sourced from the United States, Italy and Spain. PBMCs, B-cell-depleted T cells, or T cells provided the cDNA or gDNA that made up the material.

TCRdb's copy holds only in-frame clones and misses some; the assay was immunoSEQ multiplex PCR. The sample records around 290,000 clones, around 89% being singletons. Germline V gene lookup returns CDR1 SEHNR and CDR2 FQNEAQ (reference sequence). This CDR3 contains 17 residues. With 9 bases clipped from V and 0 bases from J, the junction kept 10 bases outside the gene matches. The genes are TRBV7-9 and TRBJ2-6; 8 nucleotides agree with TRBD2. The receptor was isolated from a man aged 40-50 years with acute or convalescent COVID-19. Material for sequencing was peripheral blood. Here the CDR3 reads CASRTGGPSSGANVLTF. The CDR3 DNA reads as TGTGCCAGTCGGACGGGGGGGCCAAGCTCTGGGGCCAACGTCCTGACTTTC.